This T cell receptor beta chain was identified in a study of T cells in Graves' hyperthyroidism and ophthalmopathy. The wider study: Peripheral blood draws took place at initial diagnosis, ahead of any treatment.

Study observations and caveats: Among thyroid clonotypes expanded above 0.001, most also appeared in blood. In the analysis, a 13 V-J model separated ophthalmopathy from stable hyperthyroidism.

The sample holds many counts of this clonotype. Its target is not known. The CDR3 sequence is 15 residues long. Germline V gene sequence: CDR1 KGHDR, CDR2 SFDVKD. J gave up 5 bases and V 7 bases, and 12 bases lay outside the gene matches. The investigators amplified TCR beta CDR3 regions from RNA transcripts. Primed by the HTBI set, a first-round RT-PCR was run on the TCR CDR3. One entry per CDR3 protein results from TCRdb running MiXCR on the multiplex PCR reads. The sample includes under 450,000 distinct CDR3 sequences, less than 20% of them seen just once. The chain recombines TRBV24-1 with TRBJ2-7; TRBD1 matches 8 bases. Sequencing was carried out using blood. The origin of this receptor is a woman aged 18-30 years with Graves' hyperthyroidism. As DNA, the CDR3 is TGTGCCACCAGAGAGCCCGGACAGGGTGGGAACGAGCAGTACTTC. It encodes CATREPGQGGNEQYF.